A single sample is the source of the 29 T cell receptor beta chains below, sequenced in a study of cytomegalovirus exposure and HLA in healthy donors. Amplification used 60 Vbeta primers and 13 Jbeta primers. Here immunoSEQ multiplex PCR was the method, and the copy in TCRdb shows in-frame clones only, minus some. The table records 150,000 to 200,000 clones, 75% to 85% of them present only once. Sequenced input: PBMCs. The receptors come from a male donor in good health and CMV-seropositive.

The chain is built from TRBV5-1 and TRBJ2-1; 9 positions match TRBD2. Germline trimming cut 1 base from V and 5 bases from J; bases unmatched to any gene: 4. Germline CDR1 and CDR2: SGHRS and YFSETQ. The CDR3 covers 15 residues. CDR3 nucleotides: TGCGCCAGCAGCTTGCGGCCTAGCGGGGACAATGAGCAGTTCTTC. This translates into CASSLRPSGDNEQFF.

Here the CDR3 reads CASSLGAGRSNYGYTF. For the CDR3, the DNA is TGCGCCAGCAGCTTGGGGGCAGGGAGGTCTAACTATGGCTACACCTTC. The rearrangement uses TRBV5-1 and TRBJ1-2; a weak D match, TRBD1 (5 bases). Trimming left V 0 bases short and J 0 bases short, with 12 bases between. Germline CDR1 reads SGHRS; CDR2 reads YFSETQ. This CDR3 is built from 16 residues.

The rearrangement uses TRBV5-4 and TRBJ2-5; D call uncertain. The J call could be wrong; TRBJ2-7 is a better fit for the DNA end. Germline CDR1 SGHNT, CDR2 YYREEE (reference sequence). The CDR3 spans 13 residues. CDR3 nucleotide sequence: TGTGCCAGCAGCTTGACAGAAACCTACGAGCAGTACTTC. Its translation: CASSLTETYEQYF.

This chain links TRBV18 with TRBJ2-7; D possibly corresponds to TRBD1 (8 bases). The CDR3 loop spans 16 amino acids. Germline V gene sequence: CDR1 KGHSH, CDR2 LQKENI. V dropped 3 bases and J dropped 5 bases, with 20 bases sitting between them. The CDR3 DNA reads TGTGCCAGCTCACCTCGGGGACCAACAGGGGGGGACGAGCAGTACTTC. This sequence encodes CASSPRGPTGGDEQYF.

The chain recombines TRBV19 with TRBJ2-7, with a possible D match to TRBD2 (5 bases). The ends were cut back, 4 bases at V and 6 bases at J, with 13 bases in the middle. The CDR3 extends over 13 amino acids. The germline V gene has CDR1 LNHDA and CDR2 SQIVND (reference sequence). CDR3 sequence: CASSTGLSGEQYF. CDR3 bases: TGTGCCAGTAGTACTGGACTTTCTGGCGAGCAGTACTTC.

The chain links TRBV7-9 to TRBJ1-2, with 8 bases identical to TRBD1. Per germline, CDR1 SEHNR and CDR2 FQNEAQ (reference sequence). J was trimmed by 8 bases and V by 1 base; bases with no gene match: 18. The length of the CDR3 is 18 residues. CDR3 sequence reads: CASSLGATGDLLMGGYTF. CDR3 in DNA: TGTGCCAGCAGCTTAGGGGCGACAGGGGACCTCTTGATGGGGGGCTACACCTTC.

The rearrangement links TRBV6-5 to TRBJ1-3; D not resolved. The CDR3 is 15 amino acids. V dropped 6 bases and J dropped 0 bases, with 12 bases sitting between them. CDR1 is MNHEY and CDR2 is SVGAGI in the germline V gene. CDR3 residues: CASRTHPSSGNTIYF. The DNA for the CDR3 is TGTGCCAGCAGGACACATCCAAGCTCTGGAAACACCATATATTTT.

The rearrangement joins TRBV6-6 to TRBJ2-2; TRBD1 might be the D (6 bases). The CDR3 consists of 14 residues. Germline V lookup: CDR1 MNHNY, CDR2 SVGAGI (reference sequence). V was clipped by 3 bases and J by 5 bases, with 10 bases between them. CDR3 nucleotides: TGTGCCAGCAGTTATCAGGGGCCGACCGGGGAGCTGTTTTTT. Residues: CASSYQGPTGELFF.

The chain carries TRBV6-6 and TRBJ1-1, with D uncertain. V was clipped by 0 bases and J by 6 bases, with 11 bases between them. This CDR3 spans 14 amino acids. The germline gives CDR1 MNHNY, CDR2 SVGAGI (reference sequence). CDR3 residues: CASSYSEGSAEAFF. As DNA, the CDR3 is TGTGCCAGCAGTTACTCAGAAGGGAGCGCTGAAGCTTTCTTT.

The chain uses TRBV5-6 and TRBJ2-2; 16 bases are a match to TRBD2. The CDR3 is 17 residues long. V shed 4 bases and J 6 bases; nucleotides not matched to a gene: 6. CDR1 is SGHDT and CDR2 is YYEEEE in the germline V gene. The CDR3 bases are TGTGCCAGCAGCCCTTACGGGACTAGCGGGGGGGCCGGGGAGCTGTTTTTT. Translated, it gives CASSPYGTSGGAGELFF.

J is TRBJ2-1 and V is TRBV7-3; 10 bases agree with TRBD2. Germline assignment: CDR1 SGHTA and CDR2 FQGTGA. Trimming at V came to 4 bases and at J to 7 bases, leaving 13 bases not matched to a gene. The CDR3 sequence is 17 residues long. CDR3 loop: CASSWGHLAGERNEQFF. DNA of the CDR3: TGTGCCAGCAGCTGGGGTCATCTAGCGGGGGAGAGGAATGAGCAGTTCTTC.

The chain carries TRBV19 and TRBJ1-4, with 8 positions matching TRBD1. CDR1 and CDR2 (germline): LNHDA, SQIVND (reference sequence). After removal of 2 bases from V and 8 bases from J, the junction contained 7 bases not matched to a gene. The CDR3 is 15 amino acids. The CDR3 DNA reads as TGTGCCAGTAGTATACAGGGACAGGTCGTAGAAAAACTGTTTTTT. Protein sequence: CASSIQGQVVEKLFF.

V is TRBV11-2 and J is TRBJ1-1, with D possibly being TRBD1 (6 bases). The CDR3 sequence is 14 residues long. The V end was cut by 4 bases, the J end by 1 base, with 10 bases between. Germline lookup yields CDR1 SGHAT and CDR2 FQNNGV. CDR3 in DNA: TGTGCCAGCAGCTCCACAGGGCCGAACACTGAAGCTTTCTTT. As protein: CASSSTGPNTEAFF.

This rearrangement joins TRBV4-1 to TRBJ2-3, with D maybe TRBD2 (5 bases). The CDR3 extends over 15 amino acids. Germline V gene lookup returns CDR1 MGHRA and CDR2 YSYEKL. Trimming left V 1 base short and J 1 base short, with 9 bases between. CDR3: CASSQVGLRTDTQYF. The CDR3, as DNA: TGCGCCAGCAGCCAAGTTGGACTCCGCACAGATACGCAGTATTTT.

The chain combines TRBV5-4 with TRBJ2-7; 8 nucleotides line up with TRBD2. Germline CDR1 reads SGHNT; CDR2 reads YYREEE (reference sequence). The junction had 8 bases not matched to a gene; V was cut back by 4 bases and J by 2 bases. CDR3 length equals 15 residues. CDR3 bases: TGTGCCAGCAGCCCCCCGACTAGCGCTCCCTACGAGCAGTACTTC. Protein: CASSPPTSAPYEQYF.

This clone came up a few times. The genes are TRBV27 and TRBJ1-2; 9 nucleotides match TRBD1. In germline, CDR1 is MNHEY, CDR2 SMNVEV (reference sequence). The CDR3 is made up of 13 amino acids. The ends lost 5 bases at V and 8 bases at J; junction bases unmatched: 6. The CDR3 spells CASSAYRGLGYTF. The CDR3 DNA reads as TGTGCCAGCAGTGCTTACAGGGGGCTCGGCTACACCTTC.

The chain uses TRBV7-9 and TRBJ1-3; D is undetermined. The germline V gene has CDR1 SEHNR and CDR2 FQNEAQ (reference sequence). Trimming took off 5 bases at V and 4 bases at J, with 18 bases between the two ends. The CDR3 is made up of 16 amino acids. The DNA of the CDR3 is TGTGCCAGCAGCCCCGGAGGTAGTAGAGGAGGAAACACCATATATTTT. Residues: CASSPGGSRGGNTIYF.

The V gene is TRBV30, the J gene TRBJ2-3; 9 nucleotides align to TRBD1. The CDR3 covers 16 residues. The V segment lost 5 bases and the J segment 1 base; nucleotides outside the gene matches: 10. CDR1 and CDR2 (germline): GTSNPN, SVGIG (reference sequence). CDR3 residues: CAWGNRGRIGTDTQYF. For the CDR3, the DNA is TGTGCCTGGGGGAACAGGGGGCGGATTGGCACAGATACGCAGTATTTT.

CDR3 region: CASSQVGRGGELFF. The CDR3 bases are TGTGCCAGCAGCCAAGTAGGGAGGGGCGGGGAGCTGTTTTTT. The genes are TRBV4-2 and TRBJ2-2; 7 bases fit TRBD2. V dropped 1 base and J dropped 7; count of bases not matched to a gene: 3. Per germline, CDR1 LGHNA and CDR2 YNFKEQ. The length of the CDR3 is 14 residues.

The V gene is TRBV19, the J gene TRBJ2-3; 7 bases line up with TRBD1. Germline CDR1 is LNHDA and CDR2 is SQIVND (reference sequence). V trimming: 6 bases; J trimming: 6 bases; junction bases outside the gene matches: 6. This CDR3 has 13 residues. CDR3: CASRGQAGDTQYF. The CDR3 DNA reads TGTGCCAGTAGAGGACAGGCTGGGGATACGCAGTATTTT.

This clone showed up just once. The gene calls are TRBV7-8 and TRBJ2-7, with 7 bases that match TRBD1. The CDR3 length is 15 residues. Looked up from germline, CDR1 is SGHVS and CDR2 is FQNEAQ. Trimming took 3 bases from V and 3 from J; bases not matched to a gene: 8. This CDR3 reads CASSFGDRGGYEQYF. The DNA for the CDR3 is TGTGCCAGCAGCTTTGGGGACAGAGGAGGCTACGAGCAGTACTTC.

The chain employs TRBV7-9 and TRBJ2-7, with TRBD1 identical over 7 bases. Germline loops: CDR1 SEHNR, CDR2 FQNEAQ (reference sequence). The CDR3 length is 15 residues. J was trimmed by 3 bases and V by 2 bases; bases with no gene match: 7. The CDR3, as DNA: TGTGCCAGCAGCTTATCTCCGGGACAGATCTACGAGCAGTACTTC. This gives the protein CASSLSPGQIYEQYF. Combining the CDR3 with reference TRBV7-9 and TRBJ2-7 gives the whole variable domain DTGVSQNPRHKITKRGQNVTFRCDPISEHNRLYWYRQTLGQGPEFLTYFQNEAQLEKSRLLSDRFSAERPKGSFSTLEIQRTEQGDSAMYLCASSLSPGQIYEQYFGPGTRLTVT.

The chain carries TRBV27 and TRBJ1-2; D call uncertain. The CDR3 spans 13 residues. V was cut by 6 bases and J by 6 bases, with 14 bases left in between. Germline lookup yields CDR1 MNHEY and CDR2 SMNVEV (reference sequence). The CDR3 is CASSLSPLDGYTF. The CDR3 region has the DNA TGTGCCAGCAGCCTATCTCCATTAGATGGCTACACCTTC.

The V gene is TRBV5-4, the J gene TRBJ2-3; TRBD2 agrees at 7 bases. The V gene end was trimmed by 3 bases and the J gene end by 6 bases; junction bases not matched to a gene: 1. CDR3 length: 12 residues. Per germline, CDR1 SGHNT and CDR2 YYREEE (reference sequence). CDR3 bases: TGTGCCAGCAGCTCGCGGGGGGATACGCAGTATTTT. Amino acid sequence: CASSSRGDTQYF.

V gene TRBV2 combines with J gene TRBJ1-6; possibly TRBD1 for D (5 bases). The CDR3 runs 14 residues. V lost 6 bases, J lost 10 bases, and 16 bases lay in between. Germline V gene data show CDR1 as SNHLY and CDR2 as FYNNEI. The CDR3 DNA sequence: TGTGCCAGCAGGGGGGTAGCCGGAGGGTCACCCCTCCACTTT. Its translation: CASRGVAGGSPLHF.

The rearrangement joins TRBV2 to TRBJ1-1, with TRBD1 matching 11 bases. CDR1 and CDR2 from the germline V gene are SNHLY and FYNNEI. CDR3 length: 14 amino acids. V lost 10 bases, J lost 5 bases, and 9 bases stayed unmatched. The CDR3 region is CATRTGGVGTEAFF. The CDR3 region has the DNA TGTGCCACTAGGACAGGGGGCGTGGGGACTGAAGCTTTCTTT. Drawing the rest from reference TRBV2 and TRBJ1-1, the complete variable domain is EPEVTQTPSHQVTQMGQEVILRCVPISNHLYFYWYRQILGQKVEFLVSFYNNEISEKSEIFDDQFSVERPDGSNFTLKIRSTKLEDSAMYFCATRTGGVGTEAFFGQGTRLTVV.

This clone was found once. The chain has TRBV6-1 and TRBJ2-6, with TRBD1 as a possible D gene (6 bases). The ends were cut back, 4 bases at V and 4 bases at J, with 11 bases in the middle. The CDR3 contains 15 residues. Per germline, CDR1 MNHNS and CDR2 SASEGT. The CDR3 sequence is CASSGQVAGANVLTF. The CDR3 DNA sequence: TGTGCCAGCAGTGGACAGGTAGCGGGGGCCAACGTCCTGACTTTC.

This clone rates as medium-sized. The chain has TRBV30 and TRBJ1-1; no firm D call. The CDR3 totals 13 residues. Trimming cost V 2 bases and J 7 bases, with 14 bases left between them. CDR1 and CDR2 (germline): GTSNPN, SVGIG (reference sequence). CDR3: CAWSRPPISEAFF. CDR3 nucleotide sequence: TGTGCCTGGAGTCGCCCGCCCATCAGTGAAGCTTTCTTT.

The V and J genes are TRBV18 and TRBJ2-3, with 14 bases identical to TRBD2. Germline V lookup: CDR1 KGHSH, CDR2 LQKENI. The CDR3 consists of 17 residues. The ends lost 1 base at V and 4 bases at J; junction bases unmatched: 4. The CDR3: CASSPRTSGGSPDTQYF. DNA of the CDR3: TGTGCCAGCTCACCACGGACTAGCGGGGGGTCGCCAGATACGCAGTATTTT.